Detailed here is one T cell receptor (beta chain). Authors of the study amplified TCR beta CDR3 regions from RNA transcripts. The study used the HTBI primer set for a first-round RT-PCR of the TCR CDR3. TCRdb analysed the multiplex PCR reads with MiXCR anew, one entry per CDR3 protein. The sample lists roughly 840,000 distinct CDR3 sequences; roughly 37% were seen once. Stable Graves' hyperthyroidism meant no ophthalmopathy progression within 18 months. There are 14 residues in the CDR3. The germline gives CDR1 ENHRY, CDR2 SYGVKD. V dropped 4 bases and J dropped 8 bases, with 12 bases sitting between them. The sample originates from a study of T cells in Graves' hyperthyroidism and ophthalmopathy. About the research overall: Blood was drawn when the patient was first diagnosed and still untreated.

This chain uses TRBV10-3 with TRBJ1-6, with TRBD1 as a possible D gene (6 bases). The sequence came from a man in his late teens or twenties with Graves' hyperthyroidism. Sequencing was carried out using blood. DNA for the CDR3: TGTGCCATCAGTGTGTCAGGGGCGGATTCACCCCTCCACTTT. It specifies CAISVSGADSPLHF.